This T cell receptor beta chain was captured in a study of vaccination effects on CD4 cells after COVID-19. Background on the study: ViraFEST assay sequencing came after antigen-specific CD4+ T cells were expanded with viral peptide pools.

As concerns this clone: No antigen is known for it.

The protocol was immunoSEQ multiplex PCR, while the TCRdb copy is restricted to in-frame clones and leaves out a portion. The table has approximately 37,000 clones, roughly 79% seen once. After more than 8 days in culture, the CD4+ T cells were isolated. V was cut by 8 bases and J by 4 bases, with 15 bases left in between. Germline-derived CDR1 and CDR2 are SNHLY and FYNNEI. CDR3 size: 14 residues. The TCR sequence derives from a human donor who received a COVID-19 vaccine. This chain connects TRBV2 to TRBJ2-1, with a tentative D call TRBD1 (5 bases). Sequences were derived from CD4+ T cells from PBMCs cultured without peptide, sampled before COVID-19 vaccination. In DNA form, the CDR3 reads TGTGCCAGCCTATTTAGCAGGGTATACAATGAGCAGTTCTTC. This sequence encodes CASLFSRVYNEQFF. Supplemented by reference TRBV2 and TRBJ2-1, the full variable domain reads EPEVTQTPSHQVTQMGQEVILRCVPISNHLYFYWYRQILGQKVEFLVSFYNNEISEKSEIFDDQFSVERPDGSNFTLKIRSTKLEDSAMYFCASLFSRVYNEQFFGPGTRLTVL.